The 27 T cell receptor beta chains below were found in one sample sequenced in a study of response to subunit inactivated influenza vaccine. Via MiXCR, TCRdb re-called the RT-PCR reads, giving one row per CDR3 protein. The table includes under 200,000 distinct CDR3 sequences, about 11% detected once. The sample was CD8+ T cells sorted from PBMCs, taken around 25 months after vaccination. These receptors all come from a man aged 45 to 75 who received an inactivated influenza vaccine.

This clonotype was recorded a few times. The chain has TRBV12-3 or TRBV12-4 and TRBJ2-1; TRBD1 matches at 11 bases. The V gene end was trimmed by 5 bases and the J gene end by 13 bases; junction bases not matched to a gene: 10. CDR3 length: 14 amino acids. The CDR3 DNA is TGTGCCAGCAGTCCCGGGACAGGGGGTCCGGGCCAGTTCTTC. This gives the protein CASSPGTGGPGQFF.

This clonotype was seen a handful of times. The chain couples TRBV15 to TRBJ2-3; TRBD1 aligns across 9 bases. The CDR3 consists of 16 residues. V lost 3 bases and J lost 4; bases outside the gene matches: 8. Germline V CDR1 and CDR2: LNHNV, YYDKDF (reference sequence). DNA of the CDR3: TGTGCCACCAGCAGCTCTACCGGGACAGGGTCAGATACGCAGTATTTT. It is translated as CATSSSTGTGSDTQYF.

This clonotype came up many times. The V and J genes are TRBV4-3 and TRBJ2-1; 9 bases map to TRBD1. Per the germline V gene, CDR1 is LGHNA and CDR2 is YSLEER. The CDR3 is made up of 16 amino acids. V lost 3 bases and J lost 0; bases outside the gene matches: 3. CDR3 nucleotides: TGCGCCAGCAGCCAGAGGACAGGGGTCTCCTACAATGAGCAGTTCTTC. Encoded protein: CASSQRTGVSYNEQFF.

This clonotype was detected many times. The chain combines TRBV20-1 with TRBJ1-1; D perhaps matches TRBD1 (6 bases). This CDR3 is built from 14 residues. Deletions cut 3 bases from V and 3 bases from J, with 14 bases between. Germline V gives CDR1 DFQATT, CDR2 SNEGSKA (reference sequence). CDR3 DNA sequence: TGCAGTGCTAGGACCGTAAGGGGGGACACTGAAGCTTTCTTT. Protein: CSARTVRGDTEAFF.

This clonotype came up a few times. The genes are TRBV12-3 or TRBV12-4 and TRBJ1-1; 10 positions agree with TRBD1. V gave up 4 bases and J gave up 7 bases; unmatched junction bases: 3. The CDR3 sequence is 13 residues long. CDR3 region: CASSWGQGSEAFF. The CDR3, as DNA: TGTGCCAGCAGTTGGGGACAGGGGAGTGAAGCTTTCTTT.

V and J are TRBV24-1 and TRBJ1-2, with TRBD1 as a possible D gene (5 bases). CDR3 size: 14 residues. V dropped 3 bases and J dropped 8 bases, with 15 bases sitting between them. CDR1 KGHDR and CDR2 SFDVKD come from the germline V gene. The CDR3 DNA sequence: TGTGCCACCAGTGATGACGGGGCCAGGGACGGCTACACCTTC. Protein sequence: CATSDDGARDGYTF.

This clonotype appeared a few times. V is TRBV4-2 and J is TRBJ2-2; 8 bases map to TRBD2. The trim removed 0 bases at V and 4 bases at J, leaving 1 base unmatched. Germline V gene sequence: CDR1 LGHNA, CDR2 YNFKEQ. The CDR3 sequence is 15 residues long. In DNA form, the CDR3 reads TGTGCCAGCAGCCAAGATCGGGGGGGCACCGGGGAGCTGTTTTTT. It codes for CASSQDRGGTGELFF.

The rearrangement uses TRBV5-6 and TRBJ2-7; D unresolved. Trimming removed 5 bases from V and 2 bases from J, with 17 bases in between. Germline CDR1 SGHDT, CDR2 YYEEEE. This CDR3 is 15 amino acids long. CDR3 nucleotide sequence: TGTGCCAGCAGGGAAGAAATCCAGCCCCCCTACGAGCAGTACTTC. Its protein is CASREEIQPPYEQYF.

The chain links TRBV6-1 to TRBJ2-3, with a possible D match to TRBD2 (5 bases). The V end lost 6 bases, the J end lost 2 bases, and 9 bases lay between the germline ends. The germline V gene encodes CDR1 MNHNS and CDR2 SASEGT. The CDR3 extends over 13 amino acids. CDR3 loop: CASSPTNTDTQYF. The DNA of the CDR3 is TGTGCCAGCAGCCCGACTAACACAGATACGCAGTATTTT.

In its sample, this clonotype was seen a few times. The rearrangement links TRBV12-3 or TRBV12-4 to TRBJ1-1; D perhaps matches TRBD1 (6 bases). The ends were cut back, 3 bases at V and 4 bases at J, with 12 bases in the middle. CDR3 size: 14 residues. CDR3 sequence: CASSFRPGVTEAFF. In nucleotides, the CDR3 is TGTGCCAGCAGTTTCCGCCCAGGGGTCACTGAAGCTTTCTTT.

The CDR3 reads CATTTGERAEAFF. For the CDR3, the DNA is TGTGCCACCACTACGGGGGAGAGAGCTGAAGCTTTCTTT. The V call is TRBV6-1, the J call TRBJ1-1; perhaps TRBD1 as D (5 bases). The CDR3 loop spans 13 amino acids. Trimming stripped 10 bases from V and 6 bases from J, with 18 bases between. The germline V gene encodes CDR1 MNHNS and CDR2 SASEGT.

Note on this clonotype: This may be a read error: a much more frequent sequence differs by one nucleotide. The chain carries TRBV29-1 and TRBJ2-7; D gene uncertain. The germline V and J ends were trimmed by 4 bases and 2 bases, with 12 bases remaining between them. In germline, CDR1 is SQVTM, CDR2 ANQGSEA. The CDR3 runs to 13 residues. CDR3: CSVVGGSPYEQYF. The DNA of the CDR3 is TGCAGCGTTGTAGGTGGCAGCCCCTACGAGCAGTACTTC.

This clonotype has a count of ten or more. The chain couples TRBV6-1 to TRBJ1-5; D unclear. Trimming removed 1 base at V and 0 bases at J, with 7 bases between. This CDR3 has 15 amino acids. Germline CDR1 is MNHNS and CDR2 is SASEGT. Written as DNA, the CDR3 is TGTGCCAGCAGTGAAGATGATTATAGCAATCAGCCCCAGCATTTT. Translation gives CASSEDDYSNQPQHF.

The V gene is TRBV20-1, the J gene TRBJ2-7, with TRBD2 matching 9 bases. Trimming at V came to 0 bases and at J to 5 bases, leaving 8 bases not matched to a gene. The CDR3 loop spans 15 amino acids. Germline V gene lookup returns CDR1 DFQATT and CDR2 SNEGSKA (reference sequence). The CDR3: CSARDVLAGSNEQYF. Written as DNA, the CDR3 is TGCAGTGCTAGAGATGTCCTAGCGGGGAGCAACGAGCAGTACTTC.

This clonotype was recorded many times. The rearrangement joins TRBV15 to TRBJ2-1; no clear D gene. This CDR3 has 13 amino acids. Trimming cost V 3 bases and J 6 bases, with 9 bases left between them. Germline V CDR1 and CDR2: LNHNV, YYDKDF (reference sequence). The DNA of the CDR3 is TGTGCCACCAGCAGCCGGGCCACCAATGAGCAGTTCTTC. As protein: CATSSRATNEQFF. The full variable domain, with the rest looked up from reference TRBV15 and TRBJ2-1, is DAMVIQNPRYQVTQFGKPVTLSCSQTLNHNVMYWYQQKSSQAPKLLFHYYDKDFNNEADTPDNFQSRRPNTSFCFLDIRSPGLGDTAMYLCATSSRATNEQFFGPGTRLTVL.

This clonotype was detected ten times or more. The chain has TRBV25-1 and TRBJ1-1, with D perhaps TRBD1 (6 bases). The CDR3 contains 15 residues. CDR1 MGHDK and CDR2 SYGVNS come from the germline V gene. V was pared by 2 bases and J by 4 bases, with 14 bases between. The chain's CDR3 is CASSETYGGLTEAFF. CDR3 coding DNA: TGTGCCAGCAGTGAAACCTACGGGGGGCTCACTGAAGCTTTCTTT.

This sequence joins TRBV7-8 and TRBJ1-2, with a weak D call TRBD1 (5 bases). CDR1 is SGHVS, CDR2 FQNEAQ, per germline. This CDR3 is built from 17 residues. With 5 bases removed from V and 4 bases from J, the gap between germline ends came to 23 bases. CDR3 coding DNA: TGTGCCAGCAGCCCCGGGGTTGAGGGGCGCTGGGTCTATGGCTACACCTTC. Translation gives CASSPGVEGRWVYGYTF.

This clonotype came up a few times. This chain connects TRBV7-8 to TRBJ1-1; possibly TRBD1 for D (6 bases). CDR3 size: 14 residues. Germline V gene lookup returns CDR1 SGHVS and CDR2 FQNEAQ. Deletions cut 6 bases from V and 4 bases from J, with 15 bases between. The CDR3 DNA reads as TGTGCCAGCAGGGGGGGGCGCAGAATCACTGAAGCTTTCTTT. It is translated as CASRGGRRITEAFF.

The V gene is TRBV6-5, the J gene TRBJ2-7; 9 nucleotides line up with TRBD1. Germline-derived CDR1 and CDR2 are MNHEY and SVGAGI. CDR3 length: 14 amino acids. Unmatched junction bases numbered 4, after V lost 2 bases and J lost 5 bases. In DNA, the CDR3 is TGTGCCAGCAGTTACGGGACAGGGACCGACGAGCAGTACTTC. Residues: CASSYGTGTDEQYF.

The chain combines TRBV7-9 with TRBJ2-7; D tentatively fits TRBD1 or TRBD2 (5 bases each). This CDR3 is 15 amino acids long. Trimming took off 5 bases at V and 0 bases at J, with 14 bases between the two ends. Germline V gives CDR1 SEHNR, CDR2 FQNEAQ (reference sequence). In nucleotides, the CDR3 is TGTGCCAGCAGCGTCGGGGACGGATTCTCCTACGAGCAGTACTTC. This sequence encodes CASSVGDGFSYEQYF.

This clonotype came up a few times. The chain recombines TRBV5-1 with TRBJ2-7; 11 bases match TRBD1. Trimming took 4 bases from V and 2 from J; bases not matched to a gene: 8. The CDR3 loop spans 16 amino acids. Germline loops: CDR1 SGHRS, CDR2 YFSETQ. The CDR3 protein is CASSARDRGGTYEQYF. The CDR3, as DNA: TGCGCCAGCAGCGCCCGGGACAGGGGGGGTACCTACGAGCAGTACTTC. Looking up the rest from reference TRBV5-1 and TRBJ2-7 gives the full variable domain: KAGVTQTPRYLIKTRGQQVTLSCSPISGHRSVSWYQQTPGQGLQFLFEYFSETQRNKGNFPGRFSGRQFSNSRSEMNVSTLELGDSALYLCASSARDRGGTYEQYFGPGTRLTVT.

This chain links TRBV10-3 with TRBJ2-2; 9 bases fit TRBD1. J lost 7 bases, V lost 4 bases, and 7 bases had no gene match. From germline, CDR1 is ENHRY and CDR2 SYGVKD. The CDR3 totals 15 residues. The CDR3 nucleotides are TGTGCCATCAGTGCCCGGGACAGGGAAGACGGGGAGCTGTTTTTT. This translates into CAISARDREDGELFF.

Only a few counts were recorded for this clonotype. The chain joins TRBV15 to TRBJ2-7; the D is unclear. Germline lookup yields CDR1 LNHNV and CDR2 YYDKDF (reference sequence). CDR3 length equals 14 residues. The V and J ends lost 0 bases and 0 bases respectively, with 6 bases between them. In DNA, the CDR3 is TGTGCCACCAGCAGAGAGGAGTACTCCTACGAGCAGTACTTC. The encoded protein is CATSREEYSYEQYF.

This clonotype was counted a few times. The chain recombines TRBV2 with TRBJ1-1; D unclear. This CDR3 comprises 11 residues. Trimming pared 3 bases from V and 4 bases from J, leaving 3 bases between. CDR1 is SNHLY and CDR2 is FYNNEI in the germline V gene. Here the CDR3 DNA reads TGTGCCAGCAGTGATTTCACTGAAGCTTTCTTT. It yields the protein CASSDFTEAFF.

The genes are TRBV2 and TRBJ2-1; either TRBD1 or TRBD2 may supply D (5 bases each). Germline V gives CDR1 SNHLY, CDR2 FYNNEI. V was cut by 7 bases and J by 4 bases, with 14 bases left in between. The length of the CDR3 is 14 residues. The CDR3 DNA sequence: TGTGCCAGCATGGGACCCAGTTCGTACAATGAGCAGTTCTTC. Amino acids: CASMGPSSYNEQFF.

This clonotype was seen at least ten times. The CDR3 reads CASTLTGGNKGYTF. The CDR3 coding sequence is TGTGCCAGCACTCTCACAGGGGGCAATAAGGGCTACACCTTC. The chain employs TRBV27 and TRBJ1-2; 9 positions match TRBD1. J was trimmed by 8 bases and V by 7 bases; bases with no gene match: 11. The CDR3 has 14 amino acids. Germline values: CDR1 MNHEY, CDR2 SMNVEV (reference sequence).

This clonotype was seen ten or more times. This chain uses TRBV27 with TRBJ2-5; 8 bases line up with TRBD1. V shed 4 bases and J 0 bases; nucleotides not matched to a gene: 13. Per the germline V gene, CDR1 is MNHEY and CDR2 is SMNVEV (reference sequence). This CDR3 spans 18 amino acids. CDR3 nucleotide sequence: TGTGCCAGCAGTTCGGACAGGGAAGGTCTATACAACCAAGAGACCCAGTACTTC. The encoded protein is CASSSDREGLYNQETQYF.